The rows below give T cell receptor beta chains drawn from one sample of a study of T cells expressing NK-cell markers. TCRdb reworked the 5' RACE reads into one entry per CDR3 protein, no DNA. This table holds 250,000 or so distinct CDR3 sequences. The sample consisted of blood T cells: a sorted CD56 or NKG2C T cell subset, CD4+ or CD8+ T cells, or bulk PBMC T cells (not recorded which). The source of these receptors is a woman aged 18-70 years in good health. The CDR3 runs from the conserved cysteine through the conserved F or W.

TRBJ2-1 | TRBV7-2 | 12 | CASRWDYNEQFF
TRBJ2-5 | TRBV24-1 | 15 | CATSVTVPLQETQYF
TRBJ1-3 | TRBV7-2 | 15 | CASRAGPNSGNTIYF
TRBJ2-4 | TRBV12-3/TRBV12-4 | 11 | CASSQMYIQYF
TRBJ2-5 | TRBV7-2 | 15 | CASKTSGPLQETQYF
TRBJ2-1 | TRBV20-1 | 16 | CRVASGRRSSYNERFF
TRBJ2-3 | TRBV21-1 | 12 | CASSGTPDTQYF
TRBJ2-5 | TRBV6-6 | 13 | CASARAGGETQYF
TRBJ2-1 | TRBV7-2 | 17 | CASSPPWGLAGGNEQFF
TRBJ2-1 | TRBV9 | 11 | CASSGKNEQFF
TRBJ1-4 | TRBV20-1 | 14 | CSSSRSGLNEKLFF
TRBJ2-7 | TRBV20-1 | 17 | CSARGSGTGGPRYEQYF
TRBJ2-2 | TRBV20-1 | 15 | CSASGTSGPGGELFF
TRBJ2-3 | TRBV24-1 | 11 | CATSVRDTQYF
TRBJ2-1 | TRBV20-1 | 13 | CSGGAGVLNEQFF
TRBJ2-3 | TRBV4-3 | 15 | CASSQDRRTGDTQYF
TRBJ2-1 | TRBV4-2 | 18 | CASSPGTGASHSYNEQFF
TRBJ2-1 | TRBV24-1 | 16 | CATSGRQGKGVNEQFF
TRBJ2-7 | TRBV15 | 14 | CATSRGPLGYEQYF
TRBJ2-2 | TRBV7-3 | 13 | CASSTHNTGELFF
TRBJ2-7 | TRBV28 | 15 | CASSSLGQGLAEQYF
TRBJ2-5 | TRBV20-1 | 13 | CSAGGQLGGTQYF
TRBJ2-1 | TRBV7-3 | 16 | CASSSLAGGPFAEQFF
TRBJ1-6 | TRBV5-1 | 15 | CASSLEGQGNSPLHF
TRBJ2-1 | TRBV20-1 | 15 | CSAGVWTSLQDEQFF
TRBJ2-5 | TRBV10-3 | 16 | CAIRRASGTNQETQYF
TRBJ2-7 | TRBV12-3/TRBV12-4 | 14 | CASSFIAGGYEQYF
TRBJ2-1 | TRBV29-1 | 14 | CSVGGTSGGGEQFF
TRBJ2-7 | TRBV9 | 14 | CASSPLEASYEQYF
TRBJ2-2 | TRBV20-1 | 15 | CSARGRGGAPGELFF
TRBJ1-1 | TRBV5-6 | 16 | CASSLTPGVSNTEAFF
TRBJ1-2 | TRBV27 | 15 | CASSPRTGQRSRYTF
TRBJ1-1 | TRBV18 | 16 | CASSPGQGGLNTEAFF
TRBJ2-7 | TRBV28 | 17 | CASSLGSYRSVSYEQYF
TRBJ1-1 | TRBV4-2 | 14 | CASSLRDSNTEAFF
TRBJ2-3 | TRBV2 | 15 | CATRTQELSTDTQYF
TRBJ2-7 | TRBV20-1 | 16 | CSARTGLAGGSYEQYF
TRBJ2-2 | TRBV10-1 | 14 | CASSEGSNTGELFF
TRBJ1-1 | TRBV29-1 | 17 | CSVETTGQGVFNTEAFF
TRBJ2-1 | TRBV5-1 | 17 | CASSPTSGVTSYNEQFF
TRBJ2-1 | TRBV5-1 | 16 | CASSLGGRGARNEQFF
TRBJ1-1 | TRBV28 | 15 | CASSLYGEANTEAFF
TRBJ2-1 | TRBV7-2 | 15 | CASSPPGAPYNEQFF
TRBJ2-4 | TRBV11-2 | 18 | CASSKRTAKTMAKNIQYF
TRBJ1-5 | TRBV12-3/TRBV12-4 | 15 | CASSLRVSGNQPQHF
TRBJ1-2 | TRBV23-1 | 14 | CASNPGRRFDGYTF
TRBJ2-3 | TRBV5-8 | 16 | CASSMLAGGPADTQYF
TRBJ1-5 | TRBV6-5 | 14 | CASSFRGWNQPQHF
TRBJ2-1 | TRBV3-1 | 14 | CASAGELPYNEQFF
TRBJ2-5 | TRBV9 | 15 | CASSVGGTPQETQYF
TRBJ1-1 | TRBV15 | 12 | CATSRMEDKAFF
TRBJ2-3 | TRBV27 | 15 | CASSLSSGGADTQYF
TRBJ2-2 | TRBV7-9 | 16 | CASSLYRTSGPGELFF
TRBJ2-1 | TRBV6-2/TRBV6-3 | 11 | CASRTGAEQFF
TRBJ2-1 | TRBV12-3/TRBV12-4 | 13 | CASTGRNYNEQFF